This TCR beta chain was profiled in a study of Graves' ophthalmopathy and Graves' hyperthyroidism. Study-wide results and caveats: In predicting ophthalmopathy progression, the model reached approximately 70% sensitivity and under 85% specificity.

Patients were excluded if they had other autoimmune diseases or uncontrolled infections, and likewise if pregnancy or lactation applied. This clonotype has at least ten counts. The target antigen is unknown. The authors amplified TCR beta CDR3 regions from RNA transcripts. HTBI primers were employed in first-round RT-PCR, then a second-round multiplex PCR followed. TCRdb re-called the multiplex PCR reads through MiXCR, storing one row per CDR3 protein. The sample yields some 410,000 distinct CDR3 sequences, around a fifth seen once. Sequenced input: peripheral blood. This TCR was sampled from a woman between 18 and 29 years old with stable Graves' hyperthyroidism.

CDR3 sequence (DNA): TGTGCCAGCAGCCAGGGACTAGCGGGAGCTGCGGGCAAAAACATTCAGTACTTC. This gives the protein CASSQGLAGAAGKNIQYF. The chain employs TRBV11-2 and TRBJ2-4; 14 nucleotides line up with TRBD2. The CDR3 contains 18 residues. Germline V gene sequence: CDR1 SGHAT, CDR2 FQNNGV. Unmatched junction bases numbered 9, after V lost 5 bases and J lost 3 bases.